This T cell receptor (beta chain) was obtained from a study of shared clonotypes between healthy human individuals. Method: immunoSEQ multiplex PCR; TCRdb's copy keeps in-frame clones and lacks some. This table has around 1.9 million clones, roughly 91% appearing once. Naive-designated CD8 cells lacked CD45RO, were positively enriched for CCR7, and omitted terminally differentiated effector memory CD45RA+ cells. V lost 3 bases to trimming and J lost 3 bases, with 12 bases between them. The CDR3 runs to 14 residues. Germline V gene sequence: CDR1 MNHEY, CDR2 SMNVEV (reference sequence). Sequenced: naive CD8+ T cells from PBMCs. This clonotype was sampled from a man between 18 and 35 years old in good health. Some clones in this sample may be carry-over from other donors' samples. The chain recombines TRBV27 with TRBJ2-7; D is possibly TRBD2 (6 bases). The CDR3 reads CASSFRGLYYEQYF. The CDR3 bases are TGTGCCAGCAGTTTCCGGGGACTCTACTACGAGCAGTACTTC.